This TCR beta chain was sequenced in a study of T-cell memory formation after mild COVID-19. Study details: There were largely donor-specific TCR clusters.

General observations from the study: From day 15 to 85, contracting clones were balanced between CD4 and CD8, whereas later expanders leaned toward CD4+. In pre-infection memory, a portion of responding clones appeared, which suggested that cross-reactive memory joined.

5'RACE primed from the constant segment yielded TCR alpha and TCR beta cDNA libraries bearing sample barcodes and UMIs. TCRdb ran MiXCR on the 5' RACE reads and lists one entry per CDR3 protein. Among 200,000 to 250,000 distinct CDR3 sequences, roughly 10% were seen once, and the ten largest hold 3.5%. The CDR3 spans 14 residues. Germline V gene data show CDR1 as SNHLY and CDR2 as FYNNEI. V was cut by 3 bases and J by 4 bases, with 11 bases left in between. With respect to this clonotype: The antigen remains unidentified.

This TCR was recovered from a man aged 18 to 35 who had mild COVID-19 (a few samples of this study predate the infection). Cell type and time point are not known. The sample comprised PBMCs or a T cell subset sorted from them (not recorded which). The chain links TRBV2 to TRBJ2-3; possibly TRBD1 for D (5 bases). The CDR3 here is CASSDWLGADTQYF. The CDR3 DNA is TGTGCCAGCAGTGATTGGTTAGGGGCAGATACGCAGTATTTT.